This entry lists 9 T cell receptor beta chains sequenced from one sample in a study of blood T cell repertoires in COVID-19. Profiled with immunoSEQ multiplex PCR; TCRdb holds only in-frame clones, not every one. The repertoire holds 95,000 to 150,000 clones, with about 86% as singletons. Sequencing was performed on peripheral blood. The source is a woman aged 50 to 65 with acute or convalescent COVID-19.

The CDR3 here is CTIGGGNYQETQYF. In nucleotides, the CDR3 is TGCACTATAGGGGGTGGGAACTACCAAGAGACCCAGTACTTC. The rearrangement links TRBV29-1 to TRBJ2-5; a weak D match, TRBD1 (6 bases). CDR1 is SQVTM and CDR2 is ANQGSEA in the germline V gene. CDR3 length equals 14 residues.

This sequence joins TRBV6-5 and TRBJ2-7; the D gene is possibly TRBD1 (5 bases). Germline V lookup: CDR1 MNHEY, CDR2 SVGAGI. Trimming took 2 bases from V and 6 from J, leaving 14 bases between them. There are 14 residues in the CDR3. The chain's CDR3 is CASSYPGLLSEQYF. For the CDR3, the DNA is TGTGCCAGCAGTTACCCAGGGCTGCTGAGCGAGCAGTACTTC.

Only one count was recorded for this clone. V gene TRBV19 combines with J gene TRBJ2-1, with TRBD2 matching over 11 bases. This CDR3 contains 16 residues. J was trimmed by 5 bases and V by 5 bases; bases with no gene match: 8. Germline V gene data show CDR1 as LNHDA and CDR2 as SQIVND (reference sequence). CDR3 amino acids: CASSFPTSGMHNEQFF. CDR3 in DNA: TGTGCCAGTAGTTTCCCGACTAGCGGGATGCACAATGAGCAGTTCTTC.

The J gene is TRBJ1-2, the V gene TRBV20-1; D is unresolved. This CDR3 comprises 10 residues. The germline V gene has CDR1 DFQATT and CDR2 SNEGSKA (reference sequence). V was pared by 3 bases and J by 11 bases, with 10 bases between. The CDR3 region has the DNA TGCAGTGCTAGCCCCCGCGAATACACCTTC. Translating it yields CSASPREYTF.

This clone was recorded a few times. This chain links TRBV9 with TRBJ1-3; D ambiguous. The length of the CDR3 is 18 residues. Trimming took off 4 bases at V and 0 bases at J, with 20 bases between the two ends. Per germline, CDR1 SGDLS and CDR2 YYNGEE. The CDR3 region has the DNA TGTGCCAGCAGCCCCGGGGAAGGGAGGACCCCCTCTGGAAACACCATATATTTT. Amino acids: CASSPGEGRTPSGNTIYF.

The CDR3: CASSDGYQETQYF. The CDR3 DNA is TGCGCCAGCAGCGACGGGTACCAAGAGACCCAGTACTTC. The genes are TRBV5-1 and TRBJ2-5; no clear D gene. CDR1 and CDR2 (germline): SGHRS, YFSETQ. The CDR3 extends over 13 amino acids. Trimming took off 4 bases at V and 0 bases at J, with 7 bases between the two ends.

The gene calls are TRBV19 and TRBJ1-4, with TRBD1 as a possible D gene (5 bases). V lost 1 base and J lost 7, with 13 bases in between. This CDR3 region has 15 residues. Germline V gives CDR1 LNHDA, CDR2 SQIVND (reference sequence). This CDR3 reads CASSIASPGLEKLFF. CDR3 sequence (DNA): TGTGCCAGTAGTATAGCGAGTCCAGGGCTTGAAAAACTGTTTTTT.

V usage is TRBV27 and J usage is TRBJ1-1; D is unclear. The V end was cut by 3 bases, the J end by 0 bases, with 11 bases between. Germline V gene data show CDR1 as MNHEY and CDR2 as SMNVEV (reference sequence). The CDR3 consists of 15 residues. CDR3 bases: TGTGCCAGCAGTTTGACTTCAAACATGAACACTGAAGCTTTCTTT. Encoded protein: CASSLTSNMNTEAFF.

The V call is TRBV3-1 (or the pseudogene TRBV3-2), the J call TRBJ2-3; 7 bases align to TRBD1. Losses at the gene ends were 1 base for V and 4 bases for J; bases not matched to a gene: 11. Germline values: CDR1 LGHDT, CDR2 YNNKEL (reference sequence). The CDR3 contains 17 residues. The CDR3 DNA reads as TGTGCCAGCAGCCAAGCAAACAGGGGTTTGGTCGCAGATACGCAGTATTTT. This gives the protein CASSQANRGLVADTQYF.